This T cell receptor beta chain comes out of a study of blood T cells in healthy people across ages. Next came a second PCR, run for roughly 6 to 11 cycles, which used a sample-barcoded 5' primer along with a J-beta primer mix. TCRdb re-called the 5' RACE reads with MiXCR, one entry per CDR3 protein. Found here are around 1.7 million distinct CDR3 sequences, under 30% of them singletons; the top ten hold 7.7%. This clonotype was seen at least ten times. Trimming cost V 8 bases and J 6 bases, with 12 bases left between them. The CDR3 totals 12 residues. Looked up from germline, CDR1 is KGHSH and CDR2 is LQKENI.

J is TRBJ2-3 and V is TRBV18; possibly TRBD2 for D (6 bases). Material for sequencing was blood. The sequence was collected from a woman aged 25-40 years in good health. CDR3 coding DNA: TGTGCCAGCAGCCCCCGGGGGGATACGCAGTATTTT. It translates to CASSPRGDTQYF.